This passage covers 4 T cell receptor beta chains from one sample sequenced in a study of radiotherapy plus CTLA-4 blockade in lung cancer. The repertoire was sequenced with immunoSEQ multiplex PCR; TCRdb's copy has only in-frame clones and lacks some. Of around 130,000 clones detected, more than 80% appear once; the ten largest clones hold 6.9%. This sample comprised peripheral blood, obtained from a patient treated with radiotherapy plus ipilimumab. These TCRs come from a human donor with non-small cell lung cancer that progressed on radiotherapy plus ipilimumab.

The J gene is TRBJ2-1, the V gene TRBV20-1; weak D call: TRBD2 (5 bases). Trimming pared 6 bases from V and 7 bases from J, leaving 10 bases between. From germline, CDR1 is DFQATT and CDR2 SNEGSKA (reference sequence). This CDR3 is built from 11 residues. The CDR3 DNA is TGCAGTGCAGTACTAGGGAATGAGCAGTTCTTC. Translation gives CSAVLGNEQFF.

The chain employs TRBV28 and TRBJ1-1, with D unclear. Trimming cost V 6 bases and J 8 bases, with 10 bases left between them. The CDR3 has 11 residues. Per the germline V gene, CDR1 is MDHEN and CDR2 is SYDVKM. CDR3 in amino acids: CASSSSIEAFF. CDR3 sequence (DNA): TGTGCCAGCAGCAGTTCTATAGAAGCTTTCTTT.

This chain uses TRBV11-3 with TRBJ1-2; TRBD1 aligns across 9 bases. Germline lookup yields CDR1 SGHNT and CDR2 YENEEA. V shed 3 bases, J shed 8 bases, and the junction held 1 base outside the gene matches. The CDR3 consists of 12 residues. Written as DNA, the CDR3 is TGTGCCAGCAGCTTGGGGACAGGGGGCTACACCTTC. The encoded protein is CASSLGTGGYTF.

This chain connects TRBV6-1 to TRBJ2-2; D is uncertain. CDR1 and CDR2 (germline): MNHNS, SASEGT. The CDR3 covers 13 residues. V was trimmed by 8 bases and J by 0 bases, leaving 7 bases between them. The CDR3 DNA reads TGTGCCAGCGAGTCCACGAACACCGGGGAGCTGTTTTTT. Residues: CASESTNTGELFF.